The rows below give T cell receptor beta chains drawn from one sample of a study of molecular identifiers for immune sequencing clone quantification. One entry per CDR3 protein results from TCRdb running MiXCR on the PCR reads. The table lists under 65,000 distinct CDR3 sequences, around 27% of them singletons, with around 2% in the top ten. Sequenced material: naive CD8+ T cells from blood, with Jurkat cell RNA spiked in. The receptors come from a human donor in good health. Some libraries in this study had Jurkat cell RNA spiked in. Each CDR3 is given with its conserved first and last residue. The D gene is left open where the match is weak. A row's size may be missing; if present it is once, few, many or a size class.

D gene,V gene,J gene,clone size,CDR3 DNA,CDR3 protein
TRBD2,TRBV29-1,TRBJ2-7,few,TGCAGCGCTGAACTTGGAACTAGCGGAGTATACGAGCAGTACTTC,CSAELGTSGVYEQYF
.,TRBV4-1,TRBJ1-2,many,TGCGCCAGCAGCCAGAAACAGGGAGGGCATGGCTACACCTTC,CASSQKQGGHGYTF
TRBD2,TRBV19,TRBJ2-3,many,TGTGCCAGTAGTCCGCGAGCGGGGAGCACAGATACGCAGTATTTT,CASSPRAGSTDTQYF
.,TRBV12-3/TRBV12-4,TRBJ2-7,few,TGTGCCAGCAGTCACAGGGTTGGTCCCTACGAGCAGTACTTC,CASSHRVGPYEQYF
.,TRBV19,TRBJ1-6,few,TGTGCCAGTAATCAGGGTGCGGGGAATTCACCCCTCCACTTT,CASNQGAGNSPLHF
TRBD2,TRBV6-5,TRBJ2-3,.,TGTGCCAGCACGACTAGCGGGAAATCGGTCACAGATACGCAGTATTTT,CASTTSGKSVTDTQYF
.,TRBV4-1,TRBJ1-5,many,TGCGCCAGCAGCCAAGACGGGCACAATCAGCCCCAGCATTTT,CASSQDGHNQPQHF
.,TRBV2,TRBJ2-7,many,TGTGCCAGCAGTGAATTGGCAGCCTACGAGCAGTACTTC,CASSELAAYEQYF
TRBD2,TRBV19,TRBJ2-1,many,TGTGCCAGTAGTAGTAGCGGGGCTGACAATGAGCAGTTCTTC,CASSSSGADNEQFF
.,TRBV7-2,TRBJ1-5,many,TGTGCCAGCAGCTTACTACCTGGACAGAGCAATCAGCCCCAGCATTTT,CASSLLPGQSNQPQHF
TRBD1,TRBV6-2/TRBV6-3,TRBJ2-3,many,TGTGCCAGCAGTGACAGGGTCCTTTCCTTAGGGAAAAAAGATACGCAGTATTTT,CASSDRVLSLGKKDTQYF
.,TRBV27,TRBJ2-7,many,TGTGCCAGCAGTCCAGGGAACGAGCAGTACTTC,CASSPGNEQYF
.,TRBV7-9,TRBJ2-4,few,TGTGCCACCACATGGGGTGGGACAAACATTCAGTACTTC,CATTWGGTNIQYF